The following is a T cell receptor (beta chain) sequence with its context. Its recognized antigen is unknown. No clone much larger than this one lies a single base away; base qualities are absent. TCRbeta CDR3 regions were amplified from genomic DNA by means of the immunoSEQ Assay, a bias-controlled multiplex PCR. The original methods were these. Nucleated cell counts per sample were estimated from amplification of reference gene primers within the assay. To quantify the absolute abundance of each unique TCRbeta CDR3 rearrangement, sequence reads were collapsed and filtered. For each sample, productive Simpson clonality was calculated as the square root of Simpson's diversity index over productive rearrangements. TCRdb holds this immuneACCESS table with in-frame rearrangements only. Some clones are missing; in checked studies, unresolved V genes explain under half, and the rest has no known cause. From that table come the V and J calls and clone size; the DNA was used to work out D and trimming. This sample comprises roughly 60,000 clones, about 81% of them detected only once. About 15% of the sample is in the top ten clones.

This entry comes from a study of blood T cell repertoires in COVID-19 (TCRdb year 2020). Study-wide context: The collaborator samples originated in the United States, Italy and Spain and spanned the acute and convalescent phases of COVID-19. The dataset comprised deeply sampled blood TCRbeta repertoires from subjects exposed to, actively infected with, or recovered from COVID-19. The prospective study material was composed of cDNA or gDNA derived from T cells, B-cell-depleted T cells, or PBMCs. HLA class I and class II types, where available, came from metadata supplied by the sample provider rather than from assay-based typing. Samples came from the ongoing ImmuneRACE study (first 160 participants) plus 1,254 subjects from 6 global collaborators. The repertoires were made available in a free public database intended to serve as a resource for research on the immune response to SARS-CoV-2. Nearly every sample came with metadata listing a de-identified subject ID, COVID-19 status, age in years and sex.

Each collaborating institution followed its own protocols to collect whole blood in K2EDTA tubes. For TCRbeta analysis, collaborators shipped samples as frozen whole blood, isolated PBMCs, or DNA extracted from either of those sample types. From the cysteine up to the phenylalanine, the CDR3 has a length of 11 residues. Of all the DNA, just the CDR3 is kept, 33 bases in frame from base 1. Reading the germline V gene (reference sequence) gives CDR1 GTSNPN and CDR2 SVGIG. V gives up 1 base and J gives up 9 bases, and the segment between their germline ends measures 10 bases. Findings and caveats that apply to the study as a whole: The amount of clinical and demographic metadata varied by source and participant and was provided uncurated.

The chain links TRBV30 with TRBJ2-7, with no confident D gene call. The sequenced material came from peripheral blood. This clonotype was sampled from a man of 80 years or more with acute or convalescent COVID-19. The nucleotide sequence is TGTGCCTGGAGTGGGCCCGGCGGGCAGTACTTC. This sequence encodes CAWSGPGGQYF. The full variable domain, with segments outside the CDR3 supplied by the reference TRBV30 and TRBJ2-7 proteins, appears as SQTIHQWPATLVQPVGSPLSLECTVEGTSNPNLYWYRQAAGRGLQLLFYSVGIGQISSEVPQNLSASRPQDRQFILSSKKLLLSDSGFYLCAWSGPGGQYFGPGTRLTVT.